The rows below give T cell receptor beta chains drawn from one sample of a study of radiotherapy plus CTLA-4 blockade in lung cancer. The table came from immunoSEQ multiplex PCR; TCRdb's copy has only in-frame clones and leaves some out. This sample has approximately 81,000 clones, with 60% to 85% found just once. The sample consisted of peripheral blood, taken from a patient treated with radiotherapy plus ipilimumab. Source of these receptors: a human donor with non-small cell lung cancer who had a partial response to radiotherapy plus ipilimumab. Some clones in this sample may be carry-over from other donors' samples. Both conserved end residues are part of each CDR3. A D gene is named only where the DNA matches it firmly. For some rows the clone size is stated as once, few or many, or as a class when expanded; others skip it.

D gene,clone size,J gene,V gene,CDR3 protein,CDR3 DNA
-,-,TRBJ2-7,TRBV7-2,CASGRGPRGEQYF,TGTGCCAGCGGGCGGGGCCCTCGGGGGGAGCAGTACTTC
TRBD2,-,TRBJ2-5,TRBV7-3,CASSAQPGLAGSRGETQYF,TGTGCCAGCAGCGCTCAACCGGGACTAGCGGGTTCTCGGGGGGAGACCCAGTACTTC
-,-,TRBJ2-3,TRBV19,CASSMTVGTDTQYF,TGTGCCAGTAGTATGACAGTGGGCACAGATACGCAGTATTTT
TRBD2,-,TRBJ2-1,TRBV4-3,CASSQGYIAGGGNEQFF,TGCGCCAGCAGCCAGGGTTATATAGCGGGGGGGGGCAATGAGCAGTTCTTC
TRBD2,once,TRBJ2-2,TRBV7-9,CASSSRYLAGGITGELFF,TGTGCCAGCAGCTCGCGTTATCTAGCGGGAGGGATCACCGGGGAGCTGTTTTTT
TRBD1,-,TRBJ2-3,TRBV6-1,CASRLRGRSTDTQYF,TGTGCCAGCAGACTCAGGGGGCGGTCGACAGATACGCAGTATTTT
-,-,TRBJ2-5,TRBV7-9,CASSSRESLGQETQYF,TGTGCCAGCAGCAGCCGGGAGAGTTTGGGCCAAGAGACCCAGTACTTC
TRBD1,-,TRBJ2-3,TRBV5-1,CASSLGRSGTGRGTDTQYF,TGCGCCAGCAGCTTGGGACGCTCGGGGACAGGGCGGGGAACAGATACGCAGTATTTT
-,-,TRBJ1-3,TRBV28,CASSLPRSGNTIYF,TGTGCCAGCAGCTTACCCAGGTCTGGAAACACCATATATTTT
-,-,TRBJ2-7,TRBV11-2,CASSSPRGVTYEQYF,TGTGCCAGCAGCTCCCCCAGGGGGGTGACCTACGAGCAGTACTTC
TRBD2,-,TRBJ2-7,TRBV7-9,CASSQDTSGGASEQYF,TGCGCCAGCAGCCAAGATACTAGCGGGGGGGCCTCCGAGCAGTACTTC
TRBD2,-,TRBJ2-7,TRBV7-2,CASSPPTSGGAYEQYF,TGTGCCAGCAGCCCGCCTACTAGCGGGGGGGCCTACGAGCAGTACTTC
TRBD2,few,TRBJ2-3,TRBV29-1,CSVEWVPGTSGSRIADTQYF,TGCAGCGTTGAATGGGTGCCCGGGACTAGCGGGAGTAGGATCGCAGATACGCAGTATTTT
-,once,TRBJ1-1,TRBV15,CATSRDRAGRNTEAFF,TGTGCCACCAGCAGAGATAGGGCGGGGCGGAACACTGAAGCTTTCTTT
-,-,TRBJ2-5,TRBV11-2,CASSLVLTGPRGTQYF,TGTGCCAGCAGCTTGGTTCTGACCGGGCCCAGGGGGACCCAGTACTTC
-,-,TRBJ2-2,TRBV19,CASSGPRRKANTGELFF,TGTGCCAGTAGTGGCCCGCGGCGGAAAGCGAACACCGGGGAGCTGTTTTTT
-,-,TRBJ2-6,TRBV5-8,CASSLITGPPGANVLTF,TGTGCCAGCAGCCTGATTACAGGGCCCCCTGGGGCCAACGTCCTGACTTTC
-,-,TRBJ2-1,TRBV7-6,CASSLSSAAGAYNEQFF,TGTGCCAGCAGCTTATCTTCCGCCGCGGGGGCATACAATGAGCAGTTCTTC
-,-,TRBJ2-3,TRBV14,CASSQGLPPYTQYF,TGTGCCAGCAGCCAAGGGCTTCCACCGTATACGCAGTATTTT
-,-,TRBJ2-7,TRBV7-6,CASSFVEYEQYF,TGTGCCAGCAGCTTTGTAGAATACGAGCAGTACTTC